Listed below are T cell receptor beta chains from one sample, sequenced in a study of spatial heterogeneity in lung cancer. Using its own MiXCR run on the 5' RACE reads, TCRdb lists one record per CDR3 protein. This table has around 2,900 distinct CDR3 sequences, over 7% appearing once. The sample in question was normal lung tissue next to the tumor, obtained at surgery. Receptors were obtained from a female donor with early-stage non-small cell lung cancer. Both conserved end residues are part of each CDR3. A D gene is named only where the DNA matches it firmly. For some rows the clone size is stated as once, few or many, or as a class when expanded; others skip it.

D	size	J	V	CDR3	DNA
.	medium-sized	TRBJ2-5	TRBV30	CAWSGDKPGTIHQETQYF	TGTGCCTGGAGTGGGGACAAGCCCGGGACTATTCACCAAGAGACCCAGTACTTC
.	few	TRBJ2-3	TRBV10-3	CAIGTTDTQYF	TGTGCCATCGGGACCACAGATACGCAGTATTTT
.	.	TRBJ1-5	TRBV5-6	CASSFQGYQPQHF	TGTGCCAGCAGCTTCCAGGGGTATCAGCCCCAGCATTTT
.	medium-sized	TRBJ1-1	TRBV5-1	CASRVQEAPNTEAFF	TGCGCCAGCAGGGTACAGGAAGCTCCGAACACTGAAGCTTTCTTT
TRBD1	medium-sized	TRBJ2-6	TRBV5-1	CASSIGQGSSGANVLTF	TGCGCCAGCAGCATCGGACAGGGAAGCTCTGGGGCCAACGTCCTGACTTTC
TRBD1	.	TRBJ1-6	TRBV2	CASSEWTGGSPLHF	TGTGCCAGCAGTGAATGGACAGGGGGTTCACCCCTCCACTTT
.	medium-sized	TRBJ1-6	TRBV12-3/TRBV12-4	CASSYSGGGSPLHF	TGTGCCAGCAGTTATAGCGGGGGCGGATCACCCCTCCACTTT
.	many	TRBJ2-7	TRBV7-9	CASSPTSSSYEQYF	TGTGCCAGCAGCCCCACCTCCAGCTCCTACGAGCAGTACTTC
TRBD1	many	TRBJ1-5	TRBV20-1	CSASTEGAGQPQHF	TGCAGTGCCTCGACTGAGGGGGCTGGTCAGCCCCAGCATTTT
TRBD1	medium-sized	TRBJ1-6	TRBV4-3	CASSQGSGGSPLHF	TGCGCCAGCAGCCAAGGATCAGGGGGATCACCCCTCCACTTT
.	.	TRBJ2-7	TRBV11-2	CASSLGQVYEQYF	TGTGCCAGCAGCTTAGGACAGGTGTACGAGCAGTACTTC
TRBD1	medium-sized	TRBJ2-2	TRBV14	CASSQDGFNPGQGNTGELFF	TGTGCCAGCAGCCAAGATGGATTTAATCCGGGACAGGGGAACACCGGGGAGCTGTTTTTT
.	medium-sized	TRBJ2-2	TRBV20-1	CSARGVGAGELFF	TGCAGTGCTAGAGGTGTCGGGGCCGGGGAGCTGTTTTTT
TRBD1	medium-sized	TRBJ2-4	TRBV20-1	CSARDRDSSGLAKNIQYF	TGCAGTGCTAGAGATCGGGACAGTTCAGGTCTGGCCAAAAACATTCAGTACTTC
.	medium-sized	TRBJ1-2	TRBV21-1	CASRPKGKRDRASYGYTF	TGTGCCAGCCGCCCAAAAGGAAAACGGGACAGGGCTTCCTATGGCTACACCTTC
TRBD1	few	TRBJ2-3	TRBV29-1	CSVATGQGTDTQYF	TGCAGCGTTGCGACAGGACAGGGCACAGATACGCAGTATTTT
.	.	TRBJ1-1	TRBV18	CASSLVGTEAFF	TGTGCCAGCTCACTGGTGGGGACTGAAGCTTTCTTT